The present T cell receptor beta chain was sequenced within a study of immune heterogeneity within non-small cell lung tumors. Findings of the study overall: Local T-cell clonality tracked local tumor mutational burden; the correlation was moderate but significant (R roughly 0.3).

V lost 3 bases and J lost 5, with 14 bases in between. This CDR3 has 13 residues. From germline, CDR1 is DFQATT and CDR2 SNEGSKA (reference sequence). Template material for each sample was approximately 0.65 ug of bulk tumor genomic DNA. Multiple biopsies spaced far apart were taken from each primary tumor during surgery. Surgery that was curative in intent was performed on patients with untreated, newly diagnosed non-small cell lung cancer. Each donor was a newly diagnosed non-small cell lung cancer patient undergoing surgery with curative intent. Multiplex PCR was performed with 32 V and 13 J primers, and it amplified TCR beta CDR3. TCRdb reprocessed the multiplex PCR reads with MiXCR, giving one entry per CDR3 protein. The data contain 21,000 or so distinct CDR3 sequences, 28% of them singletons. By its share, this clonotype is medium-sized. What it recognizes is unknown.

Sequencing was carried out using lung tumor tissue. The chain is built from TRBV20-1 and TRBJ2-7, with D perhaps matching TRBD2 (5 bases). The source of this sequence is a man aged 35-49 years with non-small cell lung cancer. The CDR3 region is CSASRGPLDEQYF. The CDR3 coding sequence is TGCAGTGCTAGCCGGGGTCCATTGGACGAGCAGTACTTC.